The rows below give T cell receptor beta chains drawn from one sample of a study of shared clonotypes between healthy human individuals. The repertoire was sequenced with immunoSEQ multiplex PCR; TCRdb's copy has only in-frame clones and lacks some. The table includes roughly 2,000,000 clones, 93% detected once. The sequenced sample consisted of naive CD8+ T cells from PBMCs. These receptors were taken from a man aged 18 to 29 in good health. Some clones in this sample may be carry-over from other donors' samples. Each CDR3 is given with its conserved first and last residue. D genes are given only for firm matches. The size of a clone is reported for some rows only, either as once, few or many, or as a class for expanded clones.

v_call: TRBV18; clone_size: -; j_call: TRBJ2-7; d_call: -; cdr3_nt: TGTGCCAGCTCATGGGACGGAACCCGGGGCCTCGAGCAGTACTTC; cdr3_aa: CASSWDGTRGLEQYF
v_call: TRBV4-3; clone_size: -; j_call: TRBJ1-4; d_call: -; cdr3_nt: TGCGCCAGCAGCCAAACCCTCAGGAATGAAAAACTGTTTTTT; cdr3_aa: CASSQTLRNEKLFF
v_call: TRBV4-2; clone_size: -; j_call: TRBJ1-3; d_call: -; cdr3_nt: TGTGCCAGCAGCCCCGGGGGTTGGTCTGGAAACACCATATATTTT; cdr3_aa: CASSPGGWSGNTIYF
v_call: TRBV5-8; clone_size: -; j_call: TRBJ2-1; d_call: TRBD1; cdr3_nt: TGTGCCAGCAGCTTGGCAGGGGGTTACTACAATGAGCAGTTCTTC; cdr3_aa: CASSLAGGYYNEQFF
v_call: TRBV4-3; clone_size: -; j_call: TRBJ2-3; d_call: TRBD2; cdr3_nt: TGCGCCAGCAGCACCCGGGAGGCACCTAGCACAGATACGCAGTATTTT; cdr3_aa: CASSTREAPSTDTQYF
v_call: TRBV7-2; clone_size: -; j_call: TRBJ2-3; d_call: -; cdr3_nt: TGTGCCAGCAGCTTAAAAGCCCCTACTAGCACAGATACGCAGTATTTT; cdr3_aa: CASSLKAPTSTDTQYF
v_call: TRBV4-3; clone_size: once; j_call: TRBJ1-1; d_call: TRBD1; cdr3_nt: TGCGCCAGCAGCCAAGATCTCGGGAAAACAGGGGACAAAGCTTTCTTT; cdr3_aa: CASSQDLGKTGDKAFF
v_call: TRBV19; clone_size: once; j_call: TRBJ2-6; d_call: -; cdr3_nt: TGTGCCAGTAGTATCCGCGGCCCTGGGGCCAACGTCCTGACTTTC; cdr3_aa: CASSIRGPGANVLTF
v_call: TRBV28; clone_size: -; j_call: TRBJ2-7; d_call: -; cdr3_nt: TGTGCCAGCAGTTTTTTAGGGTCCTACGAGCAGTACTTC; cdr3_aa: CASSFLGSYEQYF
v_call: TRBV19; clone_size: -; j_call: TRBJ1-1; d_call: TRBD1; cdr3_nt: TGTGCCAGTAGTATAGTGCGGGACAGGGGGCTGACTGAAGCTTTCTTT; cdr3_aa: CASSIVRDRGLTEAFF
v_call: TRBV5-7; clone_size: -; j_call: TRBJ2-7; d_call: -; cdr3_nt: TGTGCCAGCAGCCCTCGGCGGTGGCTTACCTACGAGCAGTACTTC; cdr3_aa: CASSPRRWLTYEQYF
v_call: TRBV19; clone_size: few; j_call: TRBJ2-1; d_call: -; cdr3_nt: TGTGCCAGTGGACCCGGGGGTGGGGAGTTCTTC; cdr3_aa: CASGPGGGEFF
v_call: TRBV7-6; clone_size: -; j_call: TRBJ2-7; d_call: -; cdr3_nt: TGTGCCAGCGGGATGGGTGGGGCCAACGAGCAGTACTTC; cdr3_aa: CASGMGGANEQYF